This paragraph covers one T cell receptor (beta chain) sequence. The antigen is undetermined. This record comes from a study of cytomegalovirus exposure and HLA in healthy donors. Findings and limits, study-wide: Earlier analysis yielded a pattern in which most TCR beta V segments were productive about 87% or about 30% of the time. It was shown in a later analysis that HLA-associated TCR beta chains were more clonally expanded than other, equally common chains.

From germline, CDR1 is PRHDT and CDR2 FYEKMQ (reference sequence). The CDR3 consists of 14 residues. Trimming pared 3 bases from V and 5 bases from J, leaving 14 bases between. PCR employed 60 Vbeta and 13 Jbeta primers. Some clones are missing from TCRdb's copy, which holds only in-frame ones; the method was immunoSEQ multiplex PCR. The sample lists about 160,000 clones, approximately 79% occurring once. Sequencing used PBMCs. V gene TRBV13 combines with J gene TRBJ2-7; TRBD1 is a possible D gene (6 bases). The clonotype comes from a middle-aged man in good health and CMV-seronegative. In DNA form, the CDR3 reads TGTGCCAGCAGCTTTGAAACAGGGTCTGACGAGCAGTACTTC. This gives the protein CASSFETGSDEQYF. The whole variable domain, remainder taken from reference TRBV13 and TRBJ2-7, is AAGVIQSPRHLIKEKRETATLKCYPIPRHDTVYWYQQGPGQDPQFLISFYEKMQSDKGSIPDRFSAQQFSDYHSELNMSSLELGDSALYFCASSFETGSDEQYFGPGTRLTVT.